Listed here are 7 T cell receptor beta chains from one sample, sequenced in a study of long-term antiretroviral therapy in people with HIV. Runs used v3.0 of the immunoSEQ assay and were done at survey level. The protocol was immunoSEQ multiplex PCR, while the TCRdb copy is restricted to in-frame clones and leaves out a portion. Among some 21,000 clones, roughly 87% were seen once, and the ten largest hold 5%. The sequencing used unsorted PBMCs, collected 0.3 years after starting antiretroviral therapy. These receptors all stem from a man aged 45-65 years with HIV.

The chain is built from TRBV2 and TRBJ2-3, with TRBD2 as a possible D gene (6 bases). There are 15 residues in the CDR3. Germline V gene sequence: CDR1 SNHLY, CDR2 FYNNEI. Trimming left V 1 base short and J 1 base short, with 9 bases between. CDR3 protein: CASSEGGIGTDTQYF. For the CDR3, the DNA is TGTGCCAGCAGTGAAGGCGGGATAGGCACAGATACGCAGTATTTT.

This sequence joins TRBV7-8 and TRBJ2-2, with 8 bases that match TRBD2. V shed 5 bases, J shed 5 bases, and the junction held 7 bases outside the gene matches. Germline V gives CDR1 SGHVS, CDR2 FQNEAQ. This CDR3 region has 15 residues. The CDR3 DNA follows: TGTGCCAGCAGCCCCTGGACTAGCAAGACCGGGGAGCTGTTTTTT. Encoded protein: CASSPWTSKTGELFF. Full variable domain (missing parts from reference TRBV7-8 and TRBJ2-2): GAGVSQSPRYKVAKRGQDVALRCDPISGHVSLFWYQQALGQGPEFLTYFQNEAQLDKSGLPSDRFFAERPEGSVSTLKIQRTQQEDSAVYLCASSPWTSKTGELFFGEGSRLTVL.

This clone was seen a handful of times. This chain connects TRBV19 to TRBJ1-1, with D perhaps TRBD1 (5 bases). The V end was cut by 8 bases, the J end by 4 bases, with 20 bases between. CDR3 length: 15 residues. Germline V gene data show CDR1 as LNHDA and CDR2 as SQIVND (reference sequence). CDR3 residues: CASSDGGGWVTEAFF. CDR3 bases: TGTGCCAGTTCGGACGGGGGAGGCTGGGTCACTGAAGCTTTCTTT.

The chain employs TRBV2 and TRBJ2-2, with D perhaps TRBD1 (6 bases). This CDR3 is 14 amino acids long. Germline CDR1 reads SNHLY; CDR2 reads FYNNEI. Trimming removed 5 bases from V and 3 bases from J, with 10 bases in between. The CDR3 DNA sequence: TGTGCCAGCAGTTGGGACACCGACACCGGGGAGCTGTTTTTT. Its translation: CASSWDTDTGELFF.

V usage is TRBV7-4 and J usage is TRBJ1-1; D not resolved. Germline values: CDR1 SGHVT, CDR2 SQSDAQ. The CDR3 has 18 amino acids. Trimming took off 6 bases at V and 3 bases at J, with 26 bases between the two ends. CDR3 nucleotides: TGTGCCAGCAGTCAAGAGCTGGGAGAGATTAATTGGCACACTGAAGCTTTCTTT. This gives the protein CASSQELGEINWHTEAFF.

V and J are TRBV27 and TRBJ2-7; D remains unclear. The CDR3 loop spans 14 amino acids. Germline values: CDR1 MNHEY, CDR2 SMNVEV (reference sequence). V was trimmed by 6 bases and J by 5 bases, leaving 17 bases between them. Here the CDR3 reads CASSMAAVLNEQYF. For the CDR3, the DNA is TGTGCCAGCAGCATGGCGGCGGTCCTGAACGAGCAGTACTTC.

The chain has TRBV2 and TRBJ2-2; 11 nucleotides align to TRBD2. The V gene end was trimmed by 6 bases and the J gene end by 7 bases; junction bases not matched to a gene: 4. Germline CDR1 is SNHLY and CDR2 is FYNNEI. This CDR3 has 14 residues. Here the CDR3 reads CASRKLAGVGELFF. The DNA for the CDR3 is TGTGCCAGCAGGAAACTAGCGGGGGTCGGGGAGCTGTTTTTT.